Each of the 2 T cell receptor beta chains below was sequenced from the same sample in a study of T cells in Graves' hyperthyroidism and ophthalmopathy. Amplified TCR beta CDR3 regions came from RNA transcripts. The TCR CDR3 first-round RT-PCR relied on the HTBI primer set. TCRdb ran MiXCR on the multiplex PCR reads and lists one entry per CDR3 protein. The data contain roughly 630,000 distinct CDR3 sequences, 15% to 17% of them seen just once; the ten biggest clones take up approximately 7%. The sequencing input was blood. The receptors come from a woman in her twenties or thirties with Graves' hyperthyroidism.

This clonotype was observed a few times. The chain is built from TRBV20-1 and TRBJ2-2; tentatively, D is TRBD2 (5 bases). The V gene's germline CDR1 is DFQATT and CDR2 SNEGSKA (reference sequence). CDR3 length: 12 residues. With 5 bases removed from V and 5 bases from J, the gap between germline ends came to 9 bases. CDR3 amino acids: CSACEGTGELFF. In DNA, the CDR3 is TGCAGTGCTTGCGAGGGTACCGGGGAGCTGTTTTTT.

At least ten counts were recorded for this clonotype. This chain joins TRBV20-1 and TRBJ2-7; 8 positions match TRBD2. J lost 5 bases, V lost 7 bases, and 7 bases had no gene match. From germline, CDR1 is DFQATT and CDR2 SNEGSKA (reference sequence). This CDR3 has 12 residues. The CDR3 loop is CSVSHSGNEQYF. The DNA of the CDR3 is TGCAGTGTTTCCCATAGCGGGAACGAGCAGTACTTC.